This TCR beta chain was observed in a study of CD8+CD57+ T cells in acquired aplastic anemia (dated by TCRdb to the late 2010s). In the study overall: Extracted DNA from sorted CD4+ and CD8+ cells averaged around 3.3 ug, ranging from about 0.2 to 30 ug. A CD8+CD57+ expansion meant a frequency higher than the mean frequency seen in healthy subjects. Findings and caveats that apply to the study as a whole: About 28 CD8+ CDR3 sequences were found in both patients and controls but appeared to be highly expressed in patients and within the immunodominant clones of the patients. No significant difference in CD8+ Simpson's diversity was found between patients and healthy controls (P=0.060).

This clonotype was seen more than once but under ten times. Its cognate antigen has yet to be identified. Per-base quality was not reported, and no clone a single base away is much larger than it. TCR beta VDJ combination and CDR3 sequence profiling used genomic DNA as the template. TCR repertoire sequencing was run on an Illumina HiSeq 2000. The source study handled its data this way. TRBV/TRBJ rearrangement plots, CDR3 size and DJ length profiles, and Simpson's diversity index were used to evaluate the repertoires. Whichever DNA sequence was most abundant in the deep sequencing data was defined as the immunodominant clone. CDR3 amino acid sequences were checked for sharing across subjects and were also compared against the VDJdb database and published repertoires. Starting from the raw public reads, TCRdb applied fastp trimming at Q25, assembled clones with MiXCR and retained in-frame beta chains. Each entry merges the rows of one CDR3 protein and shows their most common DNA and genes. The authors' filters were not applied to this entry. This sample gives hundreds of thousands of distinct CDR3 sequences in total; approximately 32% of them show up just once. Around 0.82% of the sample comes from the top ten.

Patients chosen for sequencing had shown expansion of CD8+CD57+ cells by flow cytometry. All patients had severe acquired aplastic anemia diagnosed by International Study of Aplastic Anemia and Agranulocytosis and Camitta criteria. No therapy had been received by the patients at the time of blood sampling. In this study, sorted CD4+ and CD8+ T cells from the blood of healthy subjects and of severe aplastic anemia patients had their TCR repertoires deep-sequenced. In the USA, patient enrollment took place under clinicaltrials.gov protocols 00001620, 01623167, 00001397, 00071045, 00081523 and 00961064. Ficoll-Paque density gradient centrifugation was used to isolate peripheral blood mononuclear cells. Before DNA was extracted, CD4+ and CD8+ T cells were sorted using either FACS or magnetic beads. From the germline V gene, CDR1 is SGHVS and CDR2 is FNYEAQ. The CDR3 measures 15 amino acids from cysteine to phenylalanine. Just CDR3 DNA is preserved here, 45 bases in frame from base 1. V was cut back by 0 bases and J by 6 bases, leaving a gap of 11 bases between them.

The material sequenced was sorted CD4+, CD8+, or CD8+CD57+ T cells (not recorded which) from PBMCs. This chain is built from TRBV7-6 and TRBJ2-2; the D gene is possibly TRBD2, with 5 bases matching. The TCR comes from a human donor with aplastic anemia. The CDR3 reads CASSLAGIRAGELFF. The nucleotide sequence reads as follows: TGTGCCAGCAGCTTAGCCGGGATCCGGGCCGGGGAGCTGTTTTTT.